This T cell receptor (beta chain) was recovered during a study of regulatory T cells in long-lasting Graves disease. TCRdb fed the reads into MiXCR, producing one record per CDR3 protein. The sample holds approximately 750 distinct CDR3 sequences, about 90% seen once. Scientists built the TCR library using RNA that was extracted from PBMCs. As a group, patients came from one endocrinology department in Xi'an, China. Tubes containing EDTA received nine milliliters of drawn peripheral blood. The study's findings and limits: With approximately 2,500 shared public clonotypes, persistent patients exceeded new patients, who shared about a thousand.

With respect to this clonotype: The target antigen is unknown.

This sequence originates from a female donor with Graves disease. This specimen was peripheral blood mononuclear cells (PBMCs), taken with antithyroid drug treatment, in newly diagnosed or persistent Graves disease (not recorded which).

In nucleotides, the CDR3 is TGCGCCAGCAGCTTGGGCCCTTCCTACAATGAGCAGTTCTTC. It yields the protein CASSLGPSYNEQFF. The chain couples TRBV5-1 to TRBJ2-1; D gene unclear. Trimming left V 0 bases short and J 1 base short, with 5 bases between. The CDR3 has 14 amino acids. Germline CDR1 and CDR2: SGHRS and YFSETQ.